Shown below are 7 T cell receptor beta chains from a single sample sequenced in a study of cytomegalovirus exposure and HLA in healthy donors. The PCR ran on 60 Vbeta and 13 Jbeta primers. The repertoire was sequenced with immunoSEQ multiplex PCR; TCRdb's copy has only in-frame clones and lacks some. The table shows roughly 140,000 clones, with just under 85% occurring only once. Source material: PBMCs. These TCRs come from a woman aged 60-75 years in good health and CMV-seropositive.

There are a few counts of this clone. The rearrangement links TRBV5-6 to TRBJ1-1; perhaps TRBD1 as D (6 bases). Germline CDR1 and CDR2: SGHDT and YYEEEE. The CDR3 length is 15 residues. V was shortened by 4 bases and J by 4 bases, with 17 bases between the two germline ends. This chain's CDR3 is CASSPWGGGLTEAFF. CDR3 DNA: TGTGCCAGCAGCCCCTGGGGAGGGGGGCTCACTGAAGCTTTCTTT.

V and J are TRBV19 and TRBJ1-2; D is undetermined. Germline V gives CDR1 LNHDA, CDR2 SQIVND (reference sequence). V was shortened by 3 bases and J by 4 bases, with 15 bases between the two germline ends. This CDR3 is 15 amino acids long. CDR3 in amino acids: CASSMLGVSLYGYTF. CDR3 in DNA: TGTGCCAGTAGTATGCTCGGGGTGTCACTCTATGGCTACACCTTC.

The CDR3 region has the DNA TGCGCCAGCAGATCGGGACTAGCGGGGAGCACAGATACGCAGTATTTT. Translating it yields CASRSGLAGSTDTQYF. The rearrangement uses TRBV5-1 and TRBJ2-3, with 13 bases lining up with TRBD2. Germline CDR1 is SGHRS and CDR2 is YFSETQ. The J segment lost 0 bases and the V segment lost 5 bases, leaving 3 bases of the junction unmatched. The CDR3 runs to 16 residues.

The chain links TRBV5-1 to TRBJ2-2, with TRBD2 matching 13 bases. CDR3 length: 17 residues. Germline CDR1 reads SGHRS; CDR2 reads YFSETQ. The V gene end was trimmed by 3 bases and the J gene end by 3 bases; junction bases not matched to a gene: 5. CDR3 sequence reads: CASSSLAGGPDTGELFF. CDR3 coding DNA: TGCGCCAGCAGCTCACTAGCGGGAGGGCCGGACACCGGGGAGCTGTTTTTT.

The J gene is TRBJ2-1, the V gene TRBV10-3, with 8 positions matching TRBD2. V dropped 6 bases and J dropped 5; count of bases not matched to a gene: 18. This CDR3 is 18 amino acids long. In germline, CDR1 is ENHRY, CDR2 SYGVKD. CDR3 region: CAISHTLPDSGRDNEQFF. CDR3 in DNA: TGTGCCATCAGCCATACCCTCCCCGACAGCGGGAGAGACAATGAGCAGTTCTTC.

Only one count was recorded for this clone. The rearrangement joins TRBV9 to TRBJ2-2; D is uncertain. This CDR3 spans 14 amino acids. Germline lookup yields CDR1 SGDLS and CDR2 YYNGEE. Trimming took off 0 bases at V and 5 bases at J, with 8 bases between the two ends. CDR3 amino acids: CASSVGLLTGELFF. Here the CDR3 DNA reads TGTGCCAGCAGCGTAGGGCTCCTTACCGGGGAGCTGTTTTTT. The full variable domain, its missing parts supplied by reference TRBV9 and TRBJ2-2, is DSGVTQTPKHLITATGQRVTLRCSPRSGDLSVYWYQQSLDQGLQFLIQYYNGEERAKGNILERFSAQQFPDLHSELNLSSLELGDSALYFCASSVGLLTGELFFGEGSRLTVL.

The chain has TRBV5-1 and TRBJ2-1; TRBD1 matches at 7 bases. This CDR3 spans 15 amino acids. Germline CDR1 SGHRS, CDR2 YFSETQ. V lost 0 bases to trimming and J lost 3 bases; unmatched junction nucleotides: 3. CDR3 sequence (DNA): TGCGCCAGCAGCTTGGGGGACAGAGACTACAATGAGCAGTTCTTC. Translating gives CASSLGDRDYNEQFF. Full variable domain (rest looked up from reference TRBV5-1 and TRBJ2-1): KAGVTQTPRYLIKTRGQQVTLSCSPISGHRSVSWYQQTPGQGLQFLFEYFSETQRNKGNFPGRFSGRQFSNSRSEMNVSTLELGDSALYLCASSLGDRDYNEQFFGPGTRLTVL.